This paragraph covers one TCR beta chain sequence. Its matching antigen is unknown. The data were obtained in a study of cytomegalovirus exposure and HLA in healthy donors. Study findings and constraints: It is likely that the observed cluster of highly shared sequence variants was a sequencing artifact. Researchers reported that a few CMV-associated chains were confirmed in vitro as CMV antigen-specific.

The study ran its PCR with 60 Vbeta and 13 Jbeta primers. Produced via immunoSEQ multiplex PCR; TCRdb's table is partial and in-frame only. The data contain tens of thousands of clones, 81% of them singletons. The CDR3 totals 15 residues. In germline, CDR1 is MNHEY, CDR2 SVGAGI. The V gene end was trimmed by 11 bases and the J gene end by 6 bases; junction bases not matched to a gene: 17. The receptor was derived from a girl aged 2 to 9 in good health and CMV-seropositive. The sample comprised PBMCs. This chain joins TRBV6-5 and TRBJ1-2; 8 bases match TRBD1. The CDR3 DNA reads as TGTGCCCCCGCCAGGGGGCCAATGAGGAGGAATGGCTACACCTTC. Amino acid sequence: CAPARGPMRRNGYTF.